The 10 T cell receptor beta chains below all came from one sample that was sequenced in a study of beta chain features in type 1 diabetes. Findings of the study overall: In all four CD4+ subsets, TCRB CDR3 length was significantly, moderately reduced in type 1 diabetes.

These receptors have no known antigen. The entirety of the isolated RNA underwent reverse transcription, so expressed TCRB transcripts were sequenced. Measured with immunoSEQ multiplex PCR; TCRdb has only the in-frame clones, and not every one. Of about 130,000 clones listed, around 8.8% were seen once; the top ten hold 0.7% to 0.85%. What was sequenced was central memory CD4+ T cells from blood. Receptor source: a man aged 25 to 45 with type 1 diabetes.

The CDR3 nucleotides are TGTGCCAGCAGCTTAGGCGACAATGAGCAGTTCTTC. As protein: CASSLGDNEQFF. The chain joins TRBV11-3 to TRBJ2-1; D unclear. Trimming took off 1 base at V and 5 bases at J, with 3 bases between the two ends. CDR1 SGHNT and CDR2 YENEEA come from the germline V gene. The CDR3 extends over 12 amino acids.

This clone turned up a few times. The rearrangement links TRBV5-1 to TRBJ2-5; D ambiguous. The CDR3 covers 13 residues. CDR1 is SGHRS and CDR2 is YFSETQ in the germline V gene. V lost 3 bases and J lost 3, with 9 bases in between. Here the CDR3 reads CASSSPPKETQYF. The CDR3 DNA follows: TGCGCCAGCAGCTCCCCCCCAAAAGAGACCCAGTACTTC.

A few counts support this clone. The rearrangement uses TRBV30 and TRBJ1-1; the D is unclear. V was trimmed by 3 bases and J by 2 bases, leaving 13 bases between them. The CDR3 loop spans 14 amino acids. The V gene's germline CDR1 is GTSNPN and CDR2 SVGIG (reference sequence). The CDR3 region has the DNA TGTGCCTGGAGCCCCCCCGGGGTTAACACTGAAGCTTTCTTT. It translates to CAWSPPGVNTEAFF.

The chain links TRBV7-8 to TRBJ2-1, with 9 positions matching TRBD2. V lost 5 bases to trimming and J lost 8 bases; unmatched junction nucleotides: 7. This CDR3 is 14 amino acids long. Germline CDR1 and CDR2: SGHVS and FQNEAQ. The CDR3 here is CASSPPGLAYEQFF. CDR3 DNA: TGTGCCAGCAGCCCGCCGGGACTAGCATATGAGCAGTTCTTC.

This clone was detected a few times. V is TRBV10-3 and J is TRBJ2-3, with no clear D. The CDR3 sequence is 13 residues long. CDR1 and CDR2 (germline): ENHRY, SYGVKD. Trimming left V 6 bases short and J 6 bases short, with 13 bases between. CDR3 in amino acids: CAISPARDDTQYF. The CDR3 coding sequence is TGTGCCATCAGCCCAGCTAGAGACGATACGCAGTATTTT.

Here the CDR3 DNA reads TGCAGCGTTGGGGGGACTACCACCGGGACCCAGTACTTC. This sequence encodes CSVGGTTTGTQYF. The chain recombines TRBV29-1 with TRBJ2-5, with 7 nucleotides matching TRBD2. The CDR3 spans 13 residues. Unmatched junction bases numbered 9, after V lost 4 bases and J lost 7 bases. CDR1 SQVTM and CDR2 ANQGSEA come from the germline V gene.

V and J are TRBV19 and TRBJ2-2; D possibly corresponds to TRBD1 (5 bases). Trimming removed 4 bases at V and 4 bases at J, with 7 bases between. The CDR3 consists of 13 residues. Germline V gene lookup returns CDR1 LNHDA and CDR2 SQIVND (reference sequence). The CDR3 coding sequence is TGTGCCAGTAGTACCCAGGGCACCGGGGAGCTGTTTTTT. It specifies CASSTQGTGELFF.

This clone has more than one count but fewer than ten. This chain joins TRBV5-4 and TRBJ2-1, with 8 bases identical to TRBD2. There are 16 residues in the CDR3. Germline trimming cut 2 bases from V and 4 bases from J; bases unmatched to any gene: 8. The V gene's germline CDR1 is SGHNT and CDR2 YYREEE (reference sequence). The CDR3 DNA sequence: TGTGCCAGCAGCTTCGGAGCGGGGGCCTTATACAATGAGCAGTTCTTC. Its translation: CASSFGAGALYNEQFF.

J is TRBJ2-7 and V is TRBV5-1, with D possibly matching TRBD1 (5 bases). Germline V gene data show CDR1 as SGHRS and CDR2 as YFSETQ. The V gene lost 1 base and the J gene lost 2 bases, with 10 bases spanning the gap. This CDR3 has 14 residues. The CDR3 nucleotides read TGCGCCAGCAGCTTGCTTAGGGGCCCCTACGAGCAGTACTTC. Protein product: CASSLLRGPYEQYF.

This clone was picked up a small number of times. CDR3 coding DNA: TGTGCCAGCTCACCACTGGGGCCCCCCAATCAGCCCCAGCATTTT. Translated: CASSPLGPPNQPQHF. This chain joins TRBV18 and TRBJ1-5; possible D gene TRBD1, 5 bases. The germline gives CDR1 KGHSH, CDR2 LQKENI. This CDR3 comprises 15 residues. V dropped 1 base and J dropped 3 bases, with 10 bases sitting between them.